The 4 T cell receptor beta chains presented below share a single source sample, sequenced in a study of blood T cell repertoires in COVID-19. Sequenced by immunoSEQ multiplex PCR; TCRdb stores in-frame clones only, minus some. The table shows approximately 400,000 clones, with about 91% occurring only once. Sequences were obtained from peripheral blood. These receptors were collected from a woman in her fifties or sixties with COVID-19, enrolled during active disease.

The chain recombines TRBV28 with TRBJ2-7; possibly TRBD1 for D (6 bases). Germline CDR1 MDHEN, CDR2 SYDVKM. The V and J ends lost 7 bases and 1 base respectively, with 14 bases between them. The CDR3 has 14 residues. CDR3 in amino acids: CASNVDRSSYEQYF. The DNA of the CDR3 is TGTGCCAGCAATGTCGACAGGTCTTCCTACGAGCAGTACTTC.

The chain joins TRBV5-4 to TRBJ2-3; D gene uncertain. The germline CDR1 and CDR2 sequences are SGHNT and YYREEE (reference sequence). The V end was cut by 5 bases, the J end by 9 bases, with 13 bases between. CDR3 size: 12 residues. The CDR3 loop reads CASRFERSTQYF. The CDR3 DNA reads TGTGCCAGCAGATTCGAAAGAAGCACGCAGTATTTT.

Written as DNA, the CDR3 is TGCGCCAGCAGCCTTGACATGGAGCAGTTCTTC. This sequence encodes CASSLDMEQFF. This rearrangement joins TRBV4-1 to TRBJ2-1; unclear D gene. Looked up from germline, CDR1 is MGHRA and CDR2 is YSYEKL. V was trimmed by 4 bases and J by 10 bases, leaving 8 bases between them. The length of the CDR3 is 11 residues.

V gene TRBV21-1 combines with J gene TRBJ2-3; the D call in the table, TRBD1, was not verified against the DNA. TRBV21-1 is a recognized pseudogene. This CDR3 contains 17 residues. CDR3 loop: CASSPLGQAQSTDTQYF. As DNA, the CDR3 is TGTGCCAGCAGCCCCCTTGGACAGGCTCAATCCACAGATACGCAGTATTTT.